Listed here is a single T cell receptor beta chain. This clonotype was counted only a few times. Its cognate antigen has yet to be identified. No base qualities exist here, and no much larger clone lies one base off it. Germline trimming: 0 bases from V, 9 bases from J; junction bases outside gene matches: 1. From its cysteine to its phenylalanine, the CDR3 spans 13 amino acids. Solely the CDR3 DNA is kept, with 39 bases framed from the first base. According to the germline V gene (reference sequence), CDR1 reads LGHDT and CDR2 reads YNNKEL. This sample stems from a study of T-cell memory formation after mild COVID-19 (dated by TCRdb to the early 2020s). Describing the broader study: Most TCR sequence clusters were specific to one of the two donors. In a couple of donors, T-cell clones that expanded and contracted after mild COVID-19 were tracked by sequencing TCRalpha and TCRbeta repertoires over time. Two young, previously healthy adult volunteers made up the cohort, one male and one female. Study-wide findings and limitations: Whether the second-wave clones peaking on day 37 were SARS-CoV-2 specific was not confirmed. The detection of some responding clones in pre-infection memory suggests that pre-existing cross-reactive memory T cells joined the SARS-CoV-2 response. Contracting CD4+ clones were located mainly in the CM and EM memory subsets, whereas CD8+ clones were found to be enriched in EMRA. From day 15 to 85, contracting clones showed balanced CD4/CD8 phenotypes, whereas a second wave of clones that expanded from day 15 to 37 leaned towards CD4+. The study included only two mild cases, and larger cohorts that include severe cases with pre-infection samples were judged to be necessary.

Data came from an Illumina NovaSeq 6000. Using 5'RACE with constant-segment primers, TCRalpha and TCRbeta cDNA libraries were constructed, with sample barcodes and unique molecular identifiers added in the process. Trizol reagent was used to extract RNA from every sample. Libraries were amplified in two PCR steps, with a second sample barcode and Illumina TruSeq adapters added in the second step. The libraries were sequenced on an Illumina NovaSeq using 2 x 150 bp paired-end reads. On the authors' methods: With migec v1.2.7, reads were demultiplexed and then collapsed into UMI-guided consensus sequences. Using mixcr v2.1.11, UMI consensuses were aligned to TRA and TRB V and J templates and then assembled into clonotypes. A clonotype was counted as expanded or contracted only if both edgeR and NoisET called the change significant, with noise models trained on biological replicates. For edgeR calls, the cutoffs were a false discovery rate-adjusted p below 0.01 and a log2 fold-change threshold of 1. As an exploratory analysis of dynamics, max-normalized trajectories of the 1000 most abundant clonotypes were examined by PCA with hierarchical clustering. Separately sequenced CD4+ and CD8+ repertoires were used to assign a CD4 or CD8 phenotype to each responding clone. The public reads were reanalyzed by TCRdb: fastp trimming at Q25, MiXCR alignment, in-frame beta chains only. Rows matching on CDR3 protein sequence are summarized as one entry with the most common DNA and genes. It is TCRdb's table, rather than the study itself, that gives the V and J calls and clone size. This sample has about half a million distinct CDR3 sequences in its table, and 18% of those were observed once. 9% to 15% of the sample is taken by the ten largest.

Ficoll-Paque density gradient centrifugation was the method used to isolate PBMCs. The TCR originated in an adult woman who had mild COVID-19 (a few samples of this study predate the infection). The sample titles of this study are shuffled in the database, so cell type and time point are left out; the donor was told from shared clones. The chain was built from TRBV3-1 and TRBJ1-1, with 10 central nucleotides matching TRBD1. The material sequenced was PBMCs or a T cell subset sorted from them (not recorded which). The nucleotide sequence is TGTGCCAGCAGCCAAGACGACAGGGGGCAAGCTTTCTTT. Its coded protein is CASSQDDRGQAFF.